Below, 30 T cell receptor beta chains from the same sample are listed, as sequenced in a study of monozygotic twins with inflammatory bowel disease. TCRdb reprocessed the 5' RACE reads, keeping one entry per CDR3 protein, no DNA. The specimen's table records roughly 160,000 distinct CDR3 sequences. Specimen: blood. These receptors all come from a human donor with ulcerative colitis or Crohn's disease, or a healthy co-twin of an affected twin (not recorded which).

The V and J genes are TRBV27 and TRBJ1-6. Germline V CDR1 and CDR2: MNHEY, SMNVEV (reference sequence). The CDR3 is 15 residues long. The CDR3 loop reads CASSFNPSYNSPLHF.

This chain joins TRBV7-2 and TRBJ2-1. Germline V gives CDR1 SGHTA, CDR2 FQGNSA. The CDR3 loop spans 14 amino acids. CDR3: CATRAGAAYNEQFF.

V usage is TRBV10-3 and J usage is TRBJ2-7; TCRdb lists TRBD1, though no DNA is available to test this call. Germline lookup yields CDR1 ENHRY and CDR2 SYGVKD. This CDR3 contains 13 residues. CDR3: CAIREDSAYEQYF.

The chain uses TRBV6-2 or TRBV6-3 and TRBJ2-3; the D gene TCRdb calls, TRBD1, cannot be checked with no DNA. Germline CDR1 and CDR2: MNHEY and SVGEGT. The CDR3 runs to 15 residues. The chain's CDR3 is CASSSWGRSTDTQYF.

The chain is built from TRBV28 and TRBJ2-2; TCRdb outputs TRBD2, but without DNA this stays unchecked. The CDR3 has 16 amino acids. The germline V gene has CDR1 MDHEN and CDR2 SYDVKM. CDR3 in amino acids: CASSGHLAGVTGELFF.

The gene calls are TRBV29-1 and TRBJ1-3; the TCRdb call, TRBD1, lacks DNA for checking. The CDR3 runs to 13 residues. CDR1 is SQVTM, CDR2 ANQGSEA, per germline. CDR3 sequence: CSVSTGNGNTIYF.

This chain uses TRBV28 with TRBJ1-4. The V gene's germline CDR1 is MDHEN and CDR2 SYDVKM. The CDR3 loop spans 14 amino acids. This chain's CDR3 is CASRTTGSNEKLFF.

The chain links TRBV5-1 to TRBJ2-1; the D call of TRBD2 rests on TCRdb alone, since no DNA is present to check it. CDR1 and CDR2 from the germline V gene are SGHRS and YFSETQ. The CDR3 has 17 residues. The CDR3 loop is CASSLGWRGISYNEQFF.

The rearrangement uses TRBV10-3 and TRBJ1-1; TCRdb gives TRBD1 as the D gene, but with no DNA this cannot be confirmed. CDR1 is ENHRY, CDR2 SYGVKD, per germline. This CDR3 is 12 amino acids long. The CDR3 here is CAIRTGFWRAFF.

The CDR3 protein is CASSRDRIHEQYF. The rearrangement links TRBV7-2 to TRBJ2-7; with no DNA, the TCRdb D assignment of TRBD1 cannot be verified. Per germline, CDR1 SGHTA and CDR2 FQGNSA. The CDR3 loop spans 13 amino acids. The whole variable domain, filled in from reference TRBV7-2 and TRBJ2-7, reads GAGVSQSPSNKVTEKGKDVELRCDPISGHTALYWYRQSLGQGLEFLIYFQGNSAPDKSGLPSDRFSAERTGGSVSTLTIQRTQQEDSAVYLCASSRDRIHEQYFGPGTRLTVT.

V is TRBV20-1 and J is TRBJ2-1; TCRdb outputs TRBD2, but without DNA this stays unchecked. Per germline, CDR1 DFQATT and CDR2 SNEGSKA (reference sequence). The CDR3 has 15 amino acids. The CDR3 reads CSASRVGGHYNEQFF.

The chain employs TRBV19 and TRBJ1-2; no DNA is available, so the TRBD1 call from TCRdb remains unchecked. CDR1 is LNHDA, CDR2 SQIVND, per germline (reference sequence). The CDR3 has 15 residues. CDR3 sequence: CASSIGEPTNYGYTF. Together with reference TRBV19 and TRBJ1-2, the CDR3 gives the full variable domain: DGGITQSPKYLFRKEGQNVTLSCEQNLNHDAMYWYRQDPGQGLRLIYYSQIVNDFQKGDIAEGYSVSREKKESFPLTVTSAQKNPTAFYLCASSIGEPTNYGYTFGSGTRLTVV.

The genes are TRBV7-6 and TRBJ2-2. The CDR3 is made up of 13 amino acids. Germline-derived CDR1 and CDR2 are SGHVS and FNYEAQ. Here the CDR3 reads CASSYGVTGELFF.

The chain couples TRBV27 to TRBJ2-7; TCRdb selects TRBD2, and the lack of DNA leaves this call unchecked. The CDR3 length is 17 residues. The germline V gene has CDR1 MNHEY and CDR2 SMNVEV (reference sequence). CDR3 amino acids: CASSWGRPGTSSYEQYF.

This chain uses TRBV28 with TRBJ1-2; lacking DNA, the TRBD1 call made by TCRdb goes unchecked. This CDR3 has 13 amino acids. Germline V gene data show CDR1 as MDHEN and CDR2 as SYDVKM. The CDR3 region is CASSTSKQGMYTF.

This chain connects TRBV9 to TRBJ2-6; TCRdb gives TRBD1 as the D gene, but with no DNA this cannot be confirmed. Germline V gives CDR1 SGDLS, CDR2 YYNGEE. CDR3 length: 16 residues. CDR3 sequence reads: CASSARGLAGANVLTF. The full variable domain, completed using reference TRBV9 and TRBJ2-6, is DSGVTQTPKHLITATGQRVTLRCSPRSGDLSVYWYQQSLDQGLQFLIQYYNGEERAKGNILERFSAQQFPDLHSELNLSSLELGDSALYFCASSARGLAGANVLTFGAGSRLTVL.

This CDR3 is CASSLAAGTFYEQYF. The rearrangement links TRBV7-9 to TRBJ2-7. This CDR3 comprises 15 residues. The germline CDR1 and CDR2 sequences are SEHNR and FQNEAQ (reference sequence).

This chain uses TRBV12-3 or TRBV12-4 with TRBJ1-5. This CDR3 has 13 residues. The CDR3 spells CASCEQNNQPQHF.

The chain has TRBV9 and TRBJ1-6. The CDR3 covers 15 residues. Germline values: CDR1 SGDLS, CDR2 YYNGEE. CDR3 sequence: CASSEGRGGNSPLHF.

The CDR3 region is CASSPRANQPQHF. The V and J genes are TRBV6-6 and TRBJ1-5; the D call of TRBD1 rests on TCRdb alone, since no DNA is present to check it. Germline values: CDR1 MNHNY, CDR2 SVGAGI (reference sequence). The length of the CDR3 is 13 residues.

The chain has TRBV5-1 and TRBJ1-2; the TCRdb call, TRBD1, lacks DNA for checking. Per germline, CDR1 SGHRS and CDR2 YFSETQ. This CDR3 region has 14 residues. Here the CDR3 reads CASSSDRVDYGYTF.

The chain joins TRBV3-1 to TRBJ1-2; the D gene TCRdb calls, TRBD1, cannot be checked with no DNA. Germline CDR1 is LGHDT and CDR2 is YNNKEL (reference sequence). The CDR3 is made up of 13 amino acids. Here the CDR3 reads CASSMLTGVGYTF.

The chain uses TRBV6-5 and TRBJ1-1. This CDR3 has 13 amino acids. Germline CDR1 and CDR2: MNHEY and SVGAGI. The CDR3 here is CASSYGTATEAFF.

V gene TRBV7-3 combines with J gene TRBJ2-1. The CDR3 sequence is 13 residues long. The germline V gene has CDR1 SGHTA and CDR2 FQGTGA. CDR3 sequence reads: CASSFTIADEQFF.

The J gene is TRBJ1-1, the V gene TRBV2; absent DNA, TCRdb's TRBD1 call cannot be checked. This CDR3 has 13 residues. Per the germline V gene, CDR1 is SNHLY and CDR2 is FYNNEI. CDR3 loop: CAEGGSPNTEAFF.

The CDR3 loop reads CASSPLGQARQETQYF. The chain has TRBV7-9 and TRBJ2-5; TCRdb calls TRBD1, which cannot be checked without DNA. There are 16 residues in the CDR3. Germline-derived CDR1 and CDR2 are SEHNR and FQNEAQ (reference sequence).

V and J are TRBV29-1 and TRBJ2-5; the D gene TCRdb calls, TRBD1, cannot be checked with no DNA. Per the germline V gene, CDR1 is SQVTM and CDR2 is ANQGSEA. CDR3 length: 15 residues. The CDR3 region is CSVAALDRAQETQYF.

The CDR3 protein is CASSLDPSSDEQYF. This chain joins TRBV5-4 and TRBJ2-7; the TRBD2 assignment by TCRdb is unverifiable without DNA. Germline CDR1 reads SGHNT; CDR2 reads YYREEE (reference sequence). This CDR3 comprises 14 residues.

The chain combines TRBV20-1 with TRBJ2-1; the TRBD1 assignment by TCRdb is unverifiable without DNA. The CDR3 is made up of 14 amino acids. Germline V CDR1 and CDR2: DFQATT, SNEGSKA (reference sequence). The CDR3 is CSANPQRAGGEQFF.

The V and J genes are TRBV20-1 and TRBJ2-7; the D call from TCRdb, TRBD1, cannot be confirmed without DNA. The CDR3 runs 19 residues. CDR1 and CDR2 (germline): DFQATT, SNEGSKA (reference sequence). CDR3 sequence: CSARDLDSHHSRDYGEQYF.